Below, 10 T cell receptor beta chains from the same sample are listed, as sequenced in a study of T cells in tumors after PD-1 blockade. Only in-frame clones appear in the TCRdb table, and some are missing; sequencing was by immunoSEQ multiplex PCR. The sample yields roughly 47,000 clones, about four fifths seen once. Source: PBMCs, taken before anti-PD-1 treatment. Source of these receptors: a human donor with basal cell carcinoma.

This chain connects TRBV29-1 to TRBJ1-1, with D perhaps TRBD1 (5 bases). CDR3 length: 15 residues. Looked up from germline, CDR1 is SQVTM and CDR2 is ANQGSEA. Deletions cut 1 base from V and 7 bases from J, with 19 bases between. The CDR3 protein is CSVEGNTIRDGEAFF. The CDR3 DNA is TGCAGCGTTGAAGGGAATACCATCAGGGACGGTGAAGCTTTCTTT.

About this clone: A read error may produce the germline difference seen at one junction end. This chain joins TRBV5-6 and TRBJ1-1; D not resolved. The CDR3 is made up of 13 amino acids. Germline-derived CDR1 and CDR2 are SGHDT and YYEEEE. CDR3 region: CASSFVGNAEAFF. Here the CDR3 DNA reads TGTGCCAGCAGCTTTGTGGGGAACGCTGAAGCTTTCTTT.

V is TRBV6-5 and J is TRBJ1-5; D ambiguous. The germline V gene encodes CDR1 MNHEY and CDR2 SVGAGI. The CDR3 contains 13 residues. Trimming cost V 6 bases and J 0 bases, with 6 bases left between them. The CDR3 loop reads CASRGYSNQPQHF. The DNA of the CDR3 is TGTGCCAGCAGAGGGTATAGCAATCAGCCCCAGCATTTT.

This clone was seen once. The chain is built from TRBV6-1 and TRBJ1-4, with D possibly TRBD1 on 6 matching bases. Deletions cut 0 bases from V and 10 bases from J, with 12 bases between. Germline-derived CDR1 and CDR2 are MNHNS and SASEGT. This CDR3 has 14 amino acids. CDR3: CASSEARQGGKLFF. The CDR3 DNA is TGTGCCAGCAGTGAAGCGAGACAAGGGGGAAAACTGTTTTTT.

This clone was recorded once. This rearrangement joins TRBV6-1 to TRBJ2-5; D gene uncertain. Germline-derived CDR1 and CDR2 are MNHNS and SASEGT. V lost 1 base and J lost 7, with 10 bases in between. The CDR3 covers 13 residues. CDR3 in amino acids: CASSEGGKGTQYF. As DNA, the CDR3 is TGTGCCAGCAGTGAAGGGGGAAAGGGGACCCAGTACTTC.

The chain links TRBV4-1 to TRBJ1-5; tentatively, D is TRBD1 (5 bases). V lost 5 bases to trimming and J lost 6 bases, with 14 bases between them. This CDR3 has 14 amino acids. Germline values: CDR1 MGHRA, CDR2 YSYEKL. The CDR3 reads CASSSGTVSQPQHF. CDR3 DNA: TGCGCCAGCAGCTCAGGGACTGTAAGTCAGCCCCAGCATTTT.

For this clone: This sample also contains other DNA sequences that code for the same CDR3. The genes are TRBV28 and TRBJ1-5, with D unclear. Germline V lookup: CDR1 MDHEN, CDR2 SYDVKM. The CDR3 is 13 amino acids. Trimming stripped 2 bases from V and 4 bases from J, with 6 bases between. The CDR3 loop is CASSLDPNQPQHF. DNA for the CDR3: TGTGCCAGCAGTTTAGACCCAAATCAGCCCCAGCATTTT.

The chain recombines TRBV20-1 with TRBJ2-5; D gene ambiguous. From germline, CDR1 is DFQATT and CDR2 SNEGSKA (reference sequence). This CDR3 contains 11 residues. Trimming cost V 3 bases and J 5 bases, with 7 bases left between them. The CDR3 DNA follows: TGCAGTGCTAGGTATGGGGAGACCCAGTACTTC. Amino acid sequence: CSARYGETQYF.

The count of this clone is one. The chain combines TRBV7-2 with TRBJ2-3, with D maybe TRBD1 (5 bases). This CDR3 has 13 amino acids. Germline loops: CDR1 SGHTA, CDR2 FQGNSA. Trimming stripped 4 bases from V and 6 bases from J, with 11 bases between. The DNA of the CDR3 is TGTGCCAGCAGCTCCAGGGTCTCCGATACGCAGTATTTT. It codes for CASSSRVSDTQYF.

V gene TRBV5-5 combines with J gene TRBJ2-3; no definite D call. The V gene's germline CDR1 is SGHKS and CDR2 YYEKEE (reference sequence). CDR3 length: 13 residues. The V and J ends lost 4 bases and 3 bases respectively, with 9 bases between them. The CDR3 reads CASSKHGTDTQYF. DNA of the CDR3: TGTGCCAGCAGCAAGCATGGTACAGATACGCAGTATTTT.